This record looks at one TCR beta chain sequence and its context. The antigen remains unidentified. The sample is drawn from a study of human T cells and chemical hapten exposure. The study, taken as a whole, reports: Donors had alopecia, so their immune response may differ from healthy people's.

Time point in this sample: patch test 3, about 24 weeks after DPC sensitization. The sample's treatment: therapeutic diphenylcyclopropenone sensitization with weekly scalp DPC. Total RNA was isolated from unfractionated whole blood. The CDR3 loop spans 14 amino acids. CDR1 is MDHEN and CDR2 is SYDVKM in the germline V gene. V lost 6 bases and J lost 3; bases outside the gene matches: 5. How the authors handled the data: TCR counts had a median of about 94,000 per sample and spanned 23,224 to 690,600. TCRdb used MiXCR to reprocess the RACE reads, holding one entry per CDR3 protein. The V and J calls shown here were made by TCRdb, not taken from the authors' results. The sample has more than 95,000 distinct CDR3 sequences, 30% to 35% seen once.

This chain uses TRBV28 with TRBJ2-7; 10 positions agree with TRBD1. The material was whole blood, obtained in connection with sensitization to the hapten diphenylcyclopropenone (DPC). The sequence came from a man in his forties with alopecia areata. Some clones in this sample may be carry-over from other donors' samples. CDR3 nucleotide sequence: TGTGCCAGCAGACCTGGGACAGGGGACTACGAGCAGTACTTC. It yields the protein CASRPGTGDYEQYF.